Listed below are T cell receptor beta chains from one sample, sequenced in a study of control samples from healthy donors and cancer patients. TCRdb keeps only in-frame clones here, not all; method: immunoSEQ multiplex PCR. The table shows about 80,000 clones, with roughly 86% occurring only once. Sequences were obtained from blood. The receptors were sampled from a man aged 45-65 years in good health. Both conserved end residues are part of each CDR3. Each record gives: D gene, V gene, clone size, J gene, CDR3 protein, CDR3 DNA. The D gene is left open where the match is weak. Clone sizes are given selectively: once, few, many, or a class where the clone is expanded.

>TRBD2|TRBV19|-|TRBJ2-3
CAGRDTQYF
TGTGCCGGGAGGGACACGCAGTATTTT
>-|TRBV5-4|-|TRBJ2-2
CASSYWTESNTGELFF
TGTGCCAGCAGCTACTGGACGGAATCGAACACCGGGGAGCTGTTTTTT
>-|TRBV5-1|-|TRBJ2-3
CASRGRDWTDTQYF
TGCGCCAGCAGGGGGAGAGATTGGACAGATACGCAGTATTTT
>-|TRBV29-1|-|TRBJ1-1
CSATRVGTEAFF
TGCAGCGCCACGAGAGTGGGCACTGAAGCTTTCTTT
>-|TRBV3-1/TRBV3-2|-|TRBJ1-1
CASSQGGPNTEAFF
TGTGCCAGCAGCCAAGGAGGGCCGAACACTGAAGCTTTCTTT
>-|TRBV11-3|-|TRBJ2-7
CASSLTYEQYF
TGTGCCAGCAGCTTAACCTACGAGCAGTACTTC
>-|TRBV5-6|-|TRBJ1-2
CASSLFATVNYGYTF
TGTGCCAGCAGCCTCTTTGCGACAGTTAACTATGGCTACACCTTC
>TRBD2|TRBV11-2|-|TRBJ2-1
CASSLVGSGTYNEQFF
TGTGCCAGCAGCTTAGTAGGTAGCGGGACCTACAATGAGCAGTTCTTC
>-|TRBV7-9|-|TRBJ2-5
CASSFAGETQYF
TGTGCCAGCAGCTTTGCAGGGGAGACCCAGTACTTC
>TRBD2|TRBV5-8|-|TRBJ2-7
CASSPGLAGGNYEQYF
TGTGCCAGCAGCCCCGGTTTAGCGGGGGGGAACTACGAGCAGTACTTC
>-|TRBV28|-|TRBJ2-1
CASSSPGRGWDNEQFF
TGTGCCAGCAGTTCCCCCGGACGGGGCTGGGACAATGAGCAGTTCTTC
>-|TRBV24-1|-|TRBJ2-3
CATSDTDLTDTQYF
TGTGCCACCAGTGATACGGACCTTACAGATACGCAGTATTTT
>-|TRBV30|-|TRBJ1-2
CAWNEFGIYGYTF
TGTGCCTGGAATGAATTCGGGATCTATGGCTACACCTTC
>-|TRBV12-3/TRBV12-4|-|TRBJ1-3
CASSSGAGNTIYF
TGTGCCAGCAGTTCCGGGGCCGGAAACACCATATATTTT
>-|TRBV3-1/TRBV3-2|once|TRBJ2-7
CASSQVAANKQYF
TGTGCCAGCAGCCAAGTTGCGGCCAACAAGCAGTACTTC
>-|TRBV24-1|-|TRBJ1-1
CATSAGVGTEAFF
TGTGCCACCAGTGCAGGGGTAGGGACTGAAGCTTTCTTT
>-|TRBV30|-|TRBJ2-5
CAWSIPGSGETQYF
TGTGCCTGGAGTATTCCCGGGTCAGGGGAGACCCAGTACTTC
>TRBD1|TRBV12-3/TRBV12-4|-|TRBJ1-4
CASLDRNNEKLFF
TGTGCCAGCTTGGACAGGAATAATGAAAAACTGTTTTTT
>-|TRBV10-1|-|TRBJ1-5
CASSESTKGLGNQPQHF
TGCGCCAGCAGTGAGTCGACTAAGGGTTTAGGCAATCAGCCCCAGCATTTT
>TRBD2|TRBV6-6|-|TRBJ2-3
CASKLAADTQYF
TGTGCCAGCAAGCTAGCGGCAGATACGCAGTATTTT
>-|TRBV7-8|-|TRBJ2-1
CASSRWSGYEQFF
TGTGCCAGCAGCCGGTGGAGTGGTTATGAGCAGTTCTTC
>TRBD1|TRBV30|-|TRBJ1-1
CAWSYGTGTAFF
TGTGCCTGGAGTTACGGGACAGGGACGGCTTTCTTT
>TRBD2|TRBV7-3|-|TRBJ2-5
CASSLRGLNGGTREETQYF
TGTGCCAGCAGCTTAAGGGGACTAAATGGAGGGACCCGGGAAGAGACCCAGTACTTC
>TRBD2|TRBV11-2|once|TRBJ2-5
CASRPGLAGRGETQYF
TGTGCCAGCAGACCAGGACTAGCGGGGCGTGGGGAGACCCAGTACTTC
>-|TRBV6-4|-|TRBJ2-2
CASSTQLDGGELFF
TGTGCCAGCAGTACGCAGCTAGATGGCGGGGAGCTGTTTTTT
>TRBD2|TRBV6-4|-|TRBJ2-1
CASSAGTSGDNEQFF
TGTGCCAGCAGTGCCGGGACTAGCGGAGACAATGAGCAGTTCTTC
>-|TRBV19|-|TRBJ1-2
CASSTHGGYTF
TGTGCCAGTAGTACCCATGGTGGCTACACCTTC
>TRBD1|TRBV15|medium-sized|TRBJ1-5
CATSSSDRVGNQPQHF
TGTGCCACCAGCAGCTCCGACAGGGTTGGCAATCAGCCCCAGCATTTT
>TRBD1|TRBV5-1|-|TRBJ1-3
CASSFGTGENTIYF
TGCGCCAGCAGCTTTGGGACAGGGGAAAACACCATATATTTT
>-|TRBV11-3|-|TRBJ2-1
CASSLGREQFF
TGTGCCAGCAGCTTAGGGAGGGAGCAGTTCTTC
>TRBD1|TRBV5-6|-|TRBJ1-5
CASSLDRGEPYSNQPQHF
TGTGCCAGCAGCTTGGACAGGGGCGAACCCTATAGCAATCAGCCCCAGCATTTT
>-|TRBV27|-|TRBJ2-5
CASSLKLYQETQYF
TGTGCCAGCAGTTTAAAGTTGTACCAAGAGACCCAGTACTTC
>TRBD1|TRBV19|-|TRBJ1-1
CASSHLVSGQGARGKSFF
TGTGCCAGTAGTCATCTCGTTTCGGGACAGGGGGCGCGCGGGAAATCTTTCTTT
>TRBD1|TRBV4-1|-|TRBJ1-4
CASSQFGQGGEKLFF
TGCGCCAGCAGCCAATTTGGACAGGGTGGGGAAAAACTGTTTTTT
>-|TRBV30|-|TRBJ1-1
CAWSLGGNTEAFF
TGTGCCTGGTCTTTAGGGGGGAACACTGAAGCTTTCTTT
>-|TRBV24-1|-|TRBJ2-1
CATSDSRASNEQFF
TGTGCCACCAGTGATTCCAGGGCGAGCAATGAGCAGTTCTTC
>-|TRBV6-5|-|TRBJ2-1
CASKGGWVDEQFF
TGTGCCAGCAAGGGGGGCTGGGTCGATGAGCAGTTCTTC
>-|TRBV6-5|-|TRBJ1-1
CAGQGPFTEAFF
TGTGCCGGGCAGGGGCCGTTCACTGAAGCTTTCTTT
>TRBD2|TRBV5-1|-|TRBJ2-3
CASSYGTSGGPISQYF
TGCGCCAGCAGCTACGGGACTAGCGGGGGCCCGATCTCGCAGTATTTT
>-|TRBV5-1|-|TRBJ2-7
CASSPGGRGDEQYF
TGCGCCAGCAGCCCCGGGGGCAGGGGAGACGAGCAGTACTTC
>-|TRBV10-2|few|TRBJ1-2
CAIKQGSGYTF
TGCGCCATAAAGCAGGGGTCTGGCTACACCTTC
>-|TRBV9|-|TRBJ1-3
CASSVAGGGNTIYF
TGTGCCAGCAGCGTAGCTGGGGGAGGAAACACCATATATTTT
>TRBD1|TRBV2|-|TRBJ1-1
CASSLRAGGAAFF
TGTGCCAGCAGTTTGAGGGCAGGGGGAGCAGCTTTCTTT
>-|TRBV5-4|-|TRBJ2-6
CASSLGVSSGANVLTF
TGTGCCAGCAGCTTGGGAGTTTCATCTGGGGCCAACGTCCTGACTTTC
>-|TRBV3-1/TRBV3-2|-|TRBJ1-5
CASSQAPQQPQHF
TGTGCCAGCAGCCAAGCCCCACAACAGCCCCAGCATTTT
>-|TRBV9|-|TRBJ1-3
CASSPLHMSSGNTIYF
TGTGCCAGCAGCCCCCTCCACATGAGCTCTGGAAACACCATATATTTT
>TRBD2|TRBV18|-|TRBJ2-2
CASSPLAGANTGELFF
TGTGCCAGCTCACCATTAGCGGGGGCGAACACCGGGGAGCTGTTTTTT
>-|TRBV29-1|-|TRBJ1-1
CSVEKGRGAGTEAFF
TGCAGCGTTGAAAAGGGACGAGGGGCAGGCACTGAAGCTTTCTTT
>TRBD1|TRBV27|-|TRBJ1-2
CASRPASDGTDGYTF
TGTGCCAGCAGGCCCGCCTCCGACGGGACAGACGGCTACACCTTC
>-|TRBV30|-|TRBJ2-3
CAWSSGGTDTQYF
TGTGCCTGGAGTTCGGGGGGCACAGATACGCAGTATTTT
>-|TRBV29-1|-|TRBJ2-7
CSVEEHSYEQYF
TGCAGCGTTGAAGAACACAGCTACGAGCAGTACTTC
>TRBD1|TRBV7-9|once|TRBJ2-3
CASSVRQGPADTQYF
TGTGCCAGCAGCGTCCGACAGGGTCCCGCAGATACGCAGTATTTT
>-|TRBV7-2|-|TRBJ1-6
CASSPGIVHNSPLHF
TGTGCCAGCAGCCCCGGGATCGTCCATAATTCACCCCTCCACTTT
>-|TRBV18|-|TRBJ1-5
CASSRGGNQPQHF
TGTGCCAGCTCACGTGGGGGCAATCAGCCCCAGCATTTT